One and the same sample provided the 25 T cell receptor beta chains below, sequenced in a study of cytomegalovirus exposure and HLA in healthy donors. Sequenced by immunoSEQ multiplex PCR; TCRdb stores in-frame clones only, minus some. The sample records some 270,000 clones, approximately 83% being singletons. The sample taken for sequencing was PBMCs. These receptors all stem from a woman under 30 in good health and CMV-seronegative.

The genes are TRBV18 and TRBJ2-5, with TRBD2 matching 13 bases. CDR1 is KGHSH and CDR2 is LQKENI in the germline V gene. Germline trimming cut 5 bases from V and 0 bases from J; bases unmatched to any gene: 3. The CDR3 consists of 16 residues. The CDR3 nucleotides are TGTGCCAGCTCAGCGGGACTAGCGGGGAACCAAGAGACCCAGTACTTC. Its protein product is CASSAGLAGNQETQYF.

J is TRBJ2-7 and V is TRBV29-1; D remains unclear. Between the trimmed V and J ends, which lost 4 bases and 1 base, there was a span of 5 bases. Germline assignment: CDR1 SQVTM and CDR2 ANQGSEA. This CDR3 has 11 residues. CDR3 bases: TGCAGCGTTGCACAGTCCTACGAGCAGTACTTC. It encodes CSVAQSYEQYF.

This sequence joins TRBV7-2 and TRBJ2-7; 10 bases match TRBD1. Trimming took 5 bases from V and 3 from J; bases not matched to a gene: 4. CDR1 is SGHTA and CDR2 is FQGNSA in the germline V gene. CDR3 length equals 14 residues. The CDR3 DNA sequence: TGTGCCAGCAGCCAATGGACAGGGGGCTACGAGCAGTACTTC. Its protein product is CASSQWTGGYEQYF.

This chain links TRBV6-5 with TRBJ1-2, with a weak D call TRBD1 (6 bases). Trimming shortened V by 6 bases and J by 2 bases, and 13 bases separated the two germline ends. Germline CDR1 MNHEY, CDR2 SVGAGI. This CDR3 contains 14 residues. The CDR3 spells CASRPGTPNYGYTF. The CDR3 coding sequence is TGTGCCAGCAGACCCGGGACACCCAACTATGGCTACACCTTC.

J is TRBJ2-7 and V is TRBV5-1; 10 bases map to TRBD2. Germline V lookup: CDR1 SGHRS, CDR2 YFSETQ. V dropped 4 bases and J dropped 3; count of bases not matched to a gene: 7. The CDR3 spans 15 residues. CDR3 in DNA: TGCGCCAGCAGCGAGAGACTAGCGGGCGGCTACGAGCAGTACTTC. Protein product: CASSERLAGGYEQYF.

This rearrangement joins TRBV5-4 to TRBJ1-6; 10 nucleotides match TRBD1. The CDR3 consists of 16 residues. Germline V CDR1 and CDR2: SGHNT, YYREEE (reference sequence). V shed 4 bases and J 8 bases; nucleotides not matched to a gene: 9. The CDR3 region has the DNA TGTGCCAGCAGCCTCGGGACAGGGGCCTCAGATTCACCCCTCCACTTT. This translates into CASSLGTGASDSPLHF. The full variable domain, in which reference TRBV5-4 and TRBJ1-6 provide the parts outside the CDR3, is ETGVTQSPTHLIKTRGQQVTLRCSSQSGHNTVSWYQQALGQGPQFIFQYYREEENGRGNFPPRFSGLQFPNYSSELNVNALELDDSALYLCASSLGTGASDSPLHFGNGTRLTVT.

The V and J genes are TRBV4-3 and TRBJ2-3; maybe TRBD2 (6 bases). The ends were cut back, 4 bases at V and 0 bases at J, with 11 bases in the middle. Germline assignment: CDR1 LGHNA and CDR2 YSLEER. The CDR3 has 15 amino acids. The CDR3 DNA follows: TGCGCCAGCAGCCGGGGGGACGGTAGCACAGATACGCAGTATTTT. This sequence encodes CASSRGDGSTDTQYF.

The chain couples TRBV6-5 to TRBJ2-7; TRBD1 is a possible D gene (6 bases). V lost 2 bases and J lost 2, with 16 bases in between. Germline loops: CDR1 MNHEY, CDR2 SVGAGI. This CDR3 comprises 16 residues. DNA of the CDR3: TGTGCCAGCAGTTACGGTCCGGGACAAAAGACCTACGAGCAGTACTTC. Its protein product is CASSYGPGQKTYEQYF.

This clone was detected a few times. The chain couples TRBV6-5 to TRBJ2-1, with TRBD2 matching 10 bases. Germline V CDR1 and CDR2: MNHEY, SVGAGI. This CDR3 has 14 amino acids. Unmatched junction bases numbered 6, after V lost 8 bases and J lost 5 bases. The CDR3 spells CASDSGRGHNEQFF. Written as DNA, the CDR3 is TGTGCCAGCGACAGCGGGAGGGGACACAATGAGCAGTTCTTC.

This chain links TRBV7-3 with TRBJ2-1; 9 bases are a match to TRBD1. Germline CDR1 SGHTA, CDR2 FQGTGA. The CDR3 extends over 14 amino acids. Losses at the gene ends were 4 bases for V and 5 bases for J; bases not matched to a gene: 3. CDR3 DNA: TGTGCCAGCAGCTCCCGGACAGGGGACAATGAGCAGTTCTTC. Translation gives CASSSRTGDNEQFF.

The chain recombines TRBV18 with TRBJ2-7, with TRBD2 matching over 13 bases. Germline V gene lookup returns CDR1 KGHSH and CDR2 LQKENI. Germline trimming cut 3 bases from V and 6 bases from J; bases unmatched to any gene: 8. The CDR3 consists of 16 residues. The CDR3 coding sequence is TGTGCCAGCTCACCCGGGACTAGCGGGACTGGGTCCGAGCAGTACTTC. It yields the protein CASSPGTSGTGSEQYF.

The genes are TRBV5-6 and TRBJ1-3; D possibly corresponds to TRBD1 (6 bases). Per the germline V gene, CDR1 is SGHDT and CDR2 is YYEEEE. This CDR3 comprises 16 residues. Trimming took 4 bases from V and 0 from J, leaving 14 bases between them. CDR3 nucleotide sequence: TGTGCCAGCAGCCCCGGGACAACCGTCTCTGGAAACACCATATATTTT. It translates to CASSPGTTVSGNTIYF.

The rearrangement joins TRBV28 to TRBJ2-2; 9 positions match TRBD1. V was clipped by 6 bases and J by 7 bases; unmatched bases: 12. In germline, CDR1 is MDHEN, CDR2 SYDVKM. The CDR3 is 16 residues long. The CDR3 DNA reads as TGTGCCAGCAGCCCGTGGGGACAGGGTAGGGACGGGGAGCTGTTTTTT. Its protein product is CASSPWGQGRDGELFF.

This chain joins TRBV19 and TRBJ2-5; possible D gene TRBD2, 6 bases. Germline CDR1 reads LNHDA; CDR2 reads SQIVND (reference sequence). The CDR3 loop spans 15 amino acids. Trimming took 4 bases from V and 2 from J, leaving 14 bases between them. In nucleotides, the CDR3 is TGTGCCAGTAGTAGATGGACGGGAGATCAAGAGACCCAGTACTTC. The encoded protein is CASSRWTGDQETQYF.

The chain employs TRBV5-1 and TRBJ2-7, with 7 bases matching TRBD1. The CDR3 runs 12 residues. Germline V CDR1 and CDR2: SGHRS, YFSETQ. Trimming removed 4 bases from V and 4 bases from J; junction bases left unmatched: 2. CDR3 bases: TGCGCCAGCAGCACGACAGGGTACGAGCAGTACTTC. Its protein product is CASSTTGYEQYF.

This clone was recorded many times. The chain links TRBV27 to TRBJ2-7, with 9 nucleotides matching TRBD1. CDR1 is MNHEY, CDR2 SMNVEV, per germline (reference sequence). Trimming at V came to 10 bases and at J to 5 bases, leaving 6 bases not matched to a gene. The CDR3 extends over 12 amino acids. For the CDR3, the DNA is TGTGCCACCGGGACAGGGAGCCACGAGCAGTACTTC. Its translation: CATGTGSHEQYF.

V gene TRBV28 combines with J gene TRBJ1-1, with 8 positions matching TRBD1. From germline, CDR1 is MDHEN and CDR2 SYDVKM. The V and J ends lost 8 bases and 4 bases, in that order; junction bases with no gene match: 6. The CDR3 sequence is 13 residues long. The chain's CDR3 is CASRGQGITEAFF. The CDR3 DNA sequence: TGTGCCAGCCGCGGACAGGGAATCACTGAAGCTTTCTTT.

The chain recombines TRBV6-5 with TRBJ2-5; D remains ambiguous. CDR3 size: 15 residues. In germline, CDR1 is MNHEY, CDR2 SVGAGI. V lost 4 bases and J 4 bases, leaving 16 bases between the germline ends. Here the CDR3 reads CASSSAPEPGETQYF. In DNA, the CDR3 is TGTGCCAGCAGTTCCGCCCCGGAGCCGGGAGAGACCCAGTACTTC.

The chain has TRBV6-5 and TRBJ2-7, with TRBD2 matching 7 bases. The CDR3 loop spans 13 amino acids. Per germline, CDR1 MNHEY and CDR2 SVGAGI. The V and J ends lost 7 bases and 4 bases, in that order; junction bases with no gene match: 7. The CDR3 DNA follows: TGTGCCAGCATGGCCAGCGGGATTTACGAGCAGTACTTC. Translated: CASMASGIYEQYF.

This clone was detected once. The chain employs TRBV9 and TRBJ2-7; 11 nucleotides align to TRBD1. The V segment lost 2 bases and the J segment 6 bases; nucleotides outside the gene matches: 10. The CDR3 is 16 residues long. Germline CDR1 is SGDLS and CDR2 is YYNGEE. DNA for the CDR3: TGTGCCAGCAGCGTCGGACAGGGGACAGGGGGATTCGAGCAGTACTTC. This sequence encodes CASSVGQGTGGFEQYF.

In its sample, this clone was seen once. The V and J genes are TRBV29-1 and TRBJ2-7; 8 bases align to TRBD1. The CDR3 consists of 14 residues. The ends lost 3 bases at V and 6 bases at J; junction bases unmatched: 10. The V gene's germline CDR1 is SQVTM and CDR2 ANQGSEA. The CDR3 spells CSVEWTGSYGEQYF. CDR3 nucleotide sequence: TGCAGCGTTGAGTGGACAGGGTCTTATGGCGAGCAGTACTTC.

The chain carries TRBV6-5 and TRBJ1-2, with D possibly TRBD1 on 6 matching bases. The CDR3 extends over 13 amino acids. V lost 6 bases, J lost 6 bases, and 14 bases lay in between. Germline V gene lookup returns CDR1 MNHEY and CDR2 SVGAGI. The CDR3: CASSRLGAHGYTF. The CDR3 DNA reads as TGTGCCAGCAGCCGCCTGGGGGCCCATGGCTACACCTTC.

V gene TRBV25-1 combines with J gene TRBJ1-5; a weak D match, TRBD1 (6 bases). This CDR3 is built from 14 residues. The V gene lost 10 bases and the J gene lost 5 bases, with 18 bases spanning the gap. The germline V gene has CDR1 MGHDK and CDR2 SYGVNS. The CDR3 loop is CATTPAGDYQPQHF. As DNA, the CDR3 is TGTGCCACCACGCCGGCAGGGGATTATCAGCCCCAGCATTTT. Looking up the rest from reference TRBV25-1 and TRBJ1-5 gives the full variable domain: EADIYQTPRYLVIGTGKKITLECSQTMGHDKMYWYQQDPGMELHLIHYSYGVNSTEKGDLSSESTVSRIRTEHFPLTLESARPSHTSQYLCATTPAGDYQPQHFGDGTRLSIL.

The chain uses TRBV19 and TRBJ1-2, with D tentatively TRBD1 (5 bases). Per germline, CDR1 LNHDA and CDR2 SQIVND (reference sequence). V lost 10 bases, J lost 3 bases, and 18 bases lay in between. The CDR3 has 14 residues. For the CDR3, the DNA is TGTGCCACTTTACTTCGGGGGTTAGACTATGGCTACACCTTC. Its translation is CATLLRGLDYGYTF.

This chain links TRBV28 with TRBJ2-7; D is possibly TRBD1 (6 bases). CDR1 and CDR2 (germline): MDHEN, SYDVKM. This CDR3 contains 17 residues. Trimming took 6 bases from V and 4 from J, leaving 25 bases between them. CDR3 in amino acids: CASSLDSKAARGYEQYF. The CDR3 DNA follows: TGTGCCAGCAGCCTCGACAGTAAGGCGGCCAGGGGTTACGAGCAGTACTTC.